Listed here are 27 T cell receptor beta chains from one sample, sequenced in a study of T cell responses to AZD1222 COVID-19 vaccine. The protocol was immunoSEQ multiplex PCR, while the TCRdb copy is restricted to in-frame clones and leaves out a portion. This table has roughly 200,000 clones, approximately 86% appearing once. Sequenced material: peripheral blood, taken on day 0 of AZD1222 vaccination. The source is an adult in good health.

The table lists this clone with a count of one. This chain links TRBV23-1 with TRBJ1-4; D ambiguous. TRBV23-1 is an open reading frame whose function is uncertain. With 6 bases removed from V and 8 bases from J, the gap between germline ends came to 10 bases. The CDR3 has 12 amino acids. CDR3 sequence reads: CASSPGKEKLFF. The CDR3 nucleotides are TGCGCCAGCAGCCCAGGCAAGGAAAAACTGTTTTTT.

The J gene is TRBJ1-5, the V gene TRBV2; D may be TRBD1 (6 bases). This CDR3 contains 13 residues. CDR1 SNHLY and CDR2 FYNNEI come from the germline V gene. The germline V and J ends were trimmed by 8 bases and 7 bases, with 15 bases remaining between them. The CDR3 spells CASHQGGGQPQHF. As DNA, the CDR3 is TGTGCCAGCCATCAAGGGGGTGGGCAGCCCCAGCATTTT.

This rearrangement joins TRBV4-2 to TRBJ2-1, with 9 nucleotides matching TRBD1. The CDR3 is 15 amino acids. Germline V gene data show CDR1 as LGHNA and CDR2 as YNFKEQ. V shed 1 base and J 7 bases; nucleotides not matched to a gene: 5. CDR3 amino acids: CASSQGDRAPNEQFF. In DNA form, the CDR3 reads TGTGCCAGCAGCCAAGGGGACAGGGCCCCTAATGAGCAGTTCTTC.

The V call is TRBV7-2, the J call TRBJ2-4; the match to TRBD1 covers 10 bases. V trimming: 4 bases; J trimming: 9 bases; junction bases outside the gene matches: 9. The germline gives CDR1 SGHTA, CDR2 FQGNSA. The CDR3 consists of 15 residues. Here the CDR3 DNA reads TGTGCCAGCAGCTCGACCGGGACAGGGGAAGGCATTCAGTACTTC. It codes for CASSSTGTGEGIQYF.

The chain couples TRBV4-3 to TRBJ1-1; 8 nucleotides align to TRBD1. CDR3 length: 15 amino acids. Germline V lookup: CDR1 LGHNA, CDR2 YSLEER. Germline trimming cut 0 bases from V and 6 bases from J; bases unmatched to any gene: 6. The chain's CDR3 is CASSQEDRGWAEAFF. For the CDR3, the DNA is TGCGCCAGCAGCCAAGAAGACAGGGGTTGGGCTGAAGCTTTCTTT.

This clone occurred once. Written as DNA, the CDR3 is TGTGCCAGCAGCCTAGCGGGGGGGCGCGCAGATACGCAGTATTTT. Residues: CASSLAGGRADTQYF. V usage is TRBV7-3 and J usage is TRBJ2-3; 12 bases are shared with TRBD2. The germline V gene has CDR1 SGHTA and CDR2 FQGTGA. The V gene end was trimmed by 5 bases and the J gene end by 4 bases; junction bases not matched to a gene: 4. The CDR3 runs to 15 residues.

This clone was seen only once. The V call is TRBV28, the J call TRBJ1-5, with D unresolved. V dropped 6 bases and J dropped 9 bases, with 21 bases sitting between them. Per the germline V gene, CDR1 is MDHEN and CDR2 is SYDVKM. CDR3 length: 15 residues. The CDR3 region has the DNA TGTGCCAGCAGAAGTAACCGGGAACCCATCCGGCCCCAGCATTTT. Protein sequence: CASRSNREPIRPQHF.

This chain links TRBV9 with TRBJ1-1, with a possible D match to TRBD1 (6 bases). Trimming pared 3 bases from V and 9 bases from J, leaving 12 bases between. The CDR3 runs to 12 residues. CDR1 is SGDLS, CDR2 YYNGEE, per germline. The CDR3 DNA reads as TGTGCCAGCAGCGGAGGGACACCCAAAGCTTTCTTT. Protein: CASSGGTPKAFF.

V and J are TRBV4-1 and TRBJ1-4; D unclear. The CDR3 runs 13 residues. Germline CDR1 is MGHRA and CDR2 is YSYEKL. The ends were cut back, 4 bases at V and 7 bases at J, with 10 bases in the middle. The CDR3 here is CASSLTEGEKLFF. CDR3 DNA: TGCGCCAGCAGCCTAACGGAGGGTGAAAAACTGTTTTTT.

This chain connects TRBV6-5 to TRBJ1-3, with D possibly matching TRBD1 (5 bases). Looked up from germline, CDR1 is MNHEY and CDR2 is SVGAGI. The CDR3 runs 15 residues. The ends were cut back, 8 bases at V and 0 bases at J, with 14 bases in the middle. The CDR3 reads CASQARVYSGNTIYF. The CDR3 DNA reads TGTGCCAGCCAAGCCAGGGTATACTCTGGAAACACCATATATTTT.

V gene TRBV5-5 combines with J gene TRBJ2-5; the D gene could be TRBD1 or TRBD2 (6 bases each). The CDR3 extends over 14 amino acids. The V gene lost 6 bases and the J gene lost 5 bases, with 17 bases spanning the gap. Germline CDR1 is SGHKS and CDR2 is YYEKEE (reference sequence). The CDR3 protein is CASILGTQGETQYF. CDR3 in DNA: TGTGCCAGCATTCTCGGGACTCAGGGGGAGACCCAGTACTTC.

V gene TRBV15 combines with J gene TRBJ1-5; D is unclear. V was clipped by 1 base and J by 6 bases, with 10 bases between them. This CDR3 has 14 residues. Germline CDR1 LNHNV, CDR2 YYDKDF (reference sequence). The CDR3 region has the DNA TGTGCCACCAGCAGAGGGGCGCTAGTTCAGCCCCAGCATTTT. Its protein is CATSRGALVQPQHF.

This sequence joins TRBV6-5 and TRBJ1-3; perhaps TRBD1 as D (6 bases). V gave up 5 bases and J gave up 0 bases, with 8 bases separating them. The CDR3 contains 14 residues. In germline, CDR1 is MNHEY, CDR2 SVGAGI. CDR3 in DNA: TGTGCCAGCAGTCGGGACAACTCTGGAAACACCATATATTTT. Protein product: CASSRDNSGNTIYF.

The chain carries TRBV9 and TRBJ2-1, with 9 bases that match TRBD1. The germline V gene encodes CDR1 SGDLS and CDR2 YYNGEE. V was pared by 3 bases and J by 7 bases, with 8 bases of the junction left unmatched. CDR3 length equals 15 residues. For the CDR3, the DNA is TGTGCCAGCAGCGCGGGACAGGGTCTTGGGAATGAGCAGTTCTTC. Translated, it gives CASSAGQGLGNEQFF.

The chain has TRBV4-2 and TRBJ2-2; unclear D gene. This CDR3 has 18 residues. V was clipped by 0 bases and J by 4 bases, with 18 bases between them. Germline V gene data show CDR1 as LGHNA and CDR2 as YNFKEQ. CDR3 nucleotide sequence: TGTGCCAGCAGCCAAGATTGGCTAATGACGGATTCCACCGGGGAGCTGTTTTTT. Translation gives CASSQDWLMTDSTGELFF.

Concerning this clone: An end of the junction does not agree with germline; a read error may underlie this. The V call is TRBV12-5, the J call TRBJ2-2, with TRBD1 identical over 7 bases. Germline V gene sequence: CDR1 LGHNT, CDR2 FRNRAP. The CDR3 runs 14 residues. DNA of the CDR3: TGTGCTAGTGGGTTGGGGACAGACACCGGGGAGCTGTTTTTT. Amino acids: CASGLGTDTGELFF.

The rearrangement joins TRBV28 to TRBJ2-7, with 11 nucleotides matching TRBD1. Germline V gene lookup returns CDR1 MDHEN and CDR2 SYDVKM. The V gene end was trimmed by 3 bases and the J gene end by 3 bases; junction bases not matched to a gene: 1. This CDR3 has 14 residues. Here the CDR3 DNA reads TGTGCCAGCAGTTTCGGGACAGGGGGCTACGAGCAGTACTTC. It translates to CASSFGTGGYEQYF.

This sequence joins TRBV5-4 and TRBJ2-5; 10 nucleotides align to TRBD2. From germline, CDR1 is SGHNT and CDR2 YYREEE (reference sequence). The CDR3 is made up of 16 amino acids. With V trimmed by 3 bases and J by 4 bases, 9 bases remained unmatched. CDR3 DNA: TGTGCCAGCAGCTCCATTGGGACTAGCGAAGGAGAGACCCAGTACTTC. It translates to CASSSIGTSEGETQYF.

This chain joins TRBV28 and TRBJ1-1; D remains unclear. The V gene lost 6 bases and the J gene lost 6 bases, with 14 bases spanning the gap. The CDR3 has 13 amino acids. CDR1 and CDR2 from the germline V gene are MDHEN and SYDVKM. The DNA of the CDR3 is TGTGCCAGCAGCCCTGCACGGTACGCTGAAGCTTTCTTT. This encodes CASSPARYAEAFF.

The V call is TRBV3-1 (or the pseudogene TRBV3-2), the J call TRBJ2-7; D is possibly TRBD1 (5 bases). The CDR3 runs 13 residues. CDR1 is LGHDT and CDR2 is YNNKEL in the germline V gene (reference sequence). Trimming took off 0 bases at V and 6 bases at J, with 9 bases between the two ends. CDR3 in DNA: TGTGCCAGCAGCCAAGATGGGCAGGGCGAGCAGTACTTC. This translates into CASSQDGQGEQYF.

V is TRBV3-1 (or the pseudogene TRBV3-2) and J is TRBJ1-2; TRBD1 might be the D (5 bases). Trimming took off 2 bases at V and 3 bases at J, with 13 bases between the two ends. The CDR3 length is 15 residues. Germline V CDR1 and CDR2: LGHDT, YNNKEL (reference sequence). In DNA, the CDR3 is TGTGCCAGCAGCCAACTGAAGGGGAGGGACTATGGCTACACCTTC. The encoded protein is CASSQLKGRDYGYTF.

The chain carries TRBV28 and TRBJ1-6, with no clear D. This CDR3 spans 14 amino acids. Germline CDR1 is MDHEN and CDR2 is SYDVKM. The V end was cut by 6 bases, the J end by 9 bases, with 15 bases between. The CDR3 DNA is TGTGCCAGCAGACCATCCTACAGTGTTTCACCCCTCCACTTT. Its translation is CASRPSYSVSPLHF.

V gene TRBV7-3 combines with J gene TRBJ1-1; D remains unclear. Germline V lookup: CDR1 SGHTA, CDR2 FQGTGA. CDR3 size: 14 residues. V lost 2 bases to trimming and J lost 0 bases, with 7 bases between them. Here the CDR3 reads CASSLGIMNTEAFF. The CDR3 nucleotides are TGTGCCAGCAGCTTAGGGATCATGAACACTGAAGCTTTCTTT.

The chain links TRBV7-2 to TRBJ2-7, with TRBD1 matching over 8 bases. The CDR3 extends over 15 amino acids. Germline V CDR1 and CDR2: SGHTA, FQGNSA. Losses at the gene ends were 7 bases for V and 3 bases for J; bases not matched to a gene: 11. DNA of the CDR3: TGTGCCAGCAAGGAGGCAGGGGGCGAAAACTACGAGCAGTACTTC. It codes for CASKEAGGENYEQYF.

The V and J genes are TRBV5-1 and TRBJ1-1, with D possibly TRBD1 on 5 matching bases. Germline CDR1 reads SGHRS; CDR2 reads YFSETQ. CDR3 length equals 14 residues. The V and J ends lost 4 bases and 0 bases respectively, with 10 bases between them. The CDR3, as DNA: TGCGCCAGCAGCCCAAGGGGTATGAACACTGAAGCTTTCTTT. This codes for CASSPRGMNTEAFF.

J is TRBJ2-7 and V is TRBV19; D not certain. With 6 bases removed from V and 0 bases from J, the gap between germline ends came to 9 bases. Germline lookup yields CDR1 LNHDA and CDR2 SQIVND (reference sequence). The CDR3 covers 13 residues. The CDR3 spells CASRPTTSYEQYF. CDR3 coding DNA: TGTGCCAGTAGGCCGACAACCTCCTACGAGCAGTACTTC.

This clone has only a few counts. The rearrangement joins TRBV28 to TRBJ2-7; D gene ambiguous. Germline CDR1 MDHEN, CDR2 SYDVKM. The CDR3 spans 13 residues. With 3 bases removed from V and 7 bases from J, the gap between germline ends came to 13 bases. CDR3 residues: CASSFIGLGEQYF. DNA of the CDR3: TGTGCCAGCAGTTTCATAGGGCTGGGAGAGCAGTACTTC.